The clone carrying this T cell receptor beta chain has a handful of counts. Its antigen is unidentified. The sequenced template was cDNA made from the entire isolated RNA. The data were produced by immunoSEQ multiplex PCR, yet TCRdb's version contains in-frame clones alone and is incomplete. Among about 220,000 clones, under 13% were seen once, and the ten largest hold roughly 1.3%. The sample is drawn from a study of beta chain features in type 1 diabetes. Whole-study context: Examination of sorted cells across all samples involved about 100,000,000 cells.

The CDR3 is made up of 16 amino acids. V was shortened by 0 bases and J by 7 bases, with 16 bases between the two germline ends. Germline loops: CDR1 SGHTA, CDR2 FQGNSA. Study-wide results and caveats: Among patients, naive, central memory and Treg TCRB repertoires appeared more similar than among healthy donors.

The sample was central memory CD4+ T cells from blood. V usage is TRBV7-2 and J usage is TRBJ1-5; D unresolved. The clonotype was recovered from a man younger than 35 in good health. Here the CDR3 reads CASSLAGWGTRQPQHF. In DNA form, the CDR3 reads TGTGCCAGCAGCTTAGCGGGATGGGGTACGCGGCAGCCCCAGCATTTT. The entire variable domain, with the rest obtained from reference TRBV7-2 and TRBJ1-5, is as follows: GAGVSQSPSNKVTEKGKDVELRCDPISGHTALYWYRQSLGQGLEFLIYFQGNSAPDKSGLPSDRFSAERTGGSVSTLTIQRTQQEDSAVYLCASSLAGWGTRQPQHFGDGTRLSIL.